The clone carrying this T cell receptor beta chain was seen at least ten times. These data originate in a study of T cells in Graves' hyperthyroidism and ophthalmopathy. Study-level information: Any treatment followed the collection of peripheral blood at initial diagnosis.

Template material for amplifying TCR beta CDR3 regions consisted of RNA transcripts. A set of HTBI primers served as the primers for a first-round RT-PCR of the TCR CDR3. MiXCR, applied by TCRdb to the multiplex PCR reads, yields one record per CDR3 protein. The data show approximately 560,000 distinct CDR3 sequences, with about 15% seen just once and around 7.5% held by the top ten. Germline lookup yields CDR1 SGHVS and CDR2 FQNEAQ. J gave up 5 bases and V 3 bases, and 7 bases lay outside the gene matches. The CDR3 has 15 amino acids. The gene calls are TRBV7-8 and TRBJ2-5; TRBD2 matches at 9 bases. Sequences were obtained from blood. The receptor was isolated from a woman aged 25 to 39 with Graves' hyperthyroidism. The CDR3 sequence is CASSLGTSGRETQYF. CDR3 coding DNA: TGTGCCAGCAGCTTGGGCACTAGCGGGCGGGAGACCCAGTACTTC.